This TCR beta chain was captured by sequencing in a study of OX40 agonist ivuxolimab in advanced cancers. Profiling relied on immunoSEQ multiplex PCR, and the TCRdb table lists in-frame clones only, not all of them. The repertoire holds tens of thousands of clones, with roughly 80% as singletons. Germline lookup yields CDR1 DFQATT and CDR2 SNEGSKA (reference sequence). The CDR3 runs 11 residues. Autoimmune disease history or systemic immunosuppression led to patient exclusion. Findings and caveats of the study: Clones of CD4+ and CD8+ blood T cells grew by week 6 at doses of 0.1 to 3.0 mg/kg.

Turning to this clone: As yet, its antigen is unknown.

The V and J genes are TRBV20-1 and TRBJ2-7, with D tentatively TRBD1 or TRBD2 (5 bases each). The TCR sequence derives from an adult with an advanced solid tumor such as melanoma, head and neck, liver or kidney cancer. The sample in question was CD4+ or CD8+ T cells sorted from blood, obtained in a trial of the OX40 agonist ivuxolimab. This chain's CDR3 is CSLDRLREQYF. The DNA for the CDR3 is TGCTCTCTCGACAGACTACGCGAGCAGTACTTC.